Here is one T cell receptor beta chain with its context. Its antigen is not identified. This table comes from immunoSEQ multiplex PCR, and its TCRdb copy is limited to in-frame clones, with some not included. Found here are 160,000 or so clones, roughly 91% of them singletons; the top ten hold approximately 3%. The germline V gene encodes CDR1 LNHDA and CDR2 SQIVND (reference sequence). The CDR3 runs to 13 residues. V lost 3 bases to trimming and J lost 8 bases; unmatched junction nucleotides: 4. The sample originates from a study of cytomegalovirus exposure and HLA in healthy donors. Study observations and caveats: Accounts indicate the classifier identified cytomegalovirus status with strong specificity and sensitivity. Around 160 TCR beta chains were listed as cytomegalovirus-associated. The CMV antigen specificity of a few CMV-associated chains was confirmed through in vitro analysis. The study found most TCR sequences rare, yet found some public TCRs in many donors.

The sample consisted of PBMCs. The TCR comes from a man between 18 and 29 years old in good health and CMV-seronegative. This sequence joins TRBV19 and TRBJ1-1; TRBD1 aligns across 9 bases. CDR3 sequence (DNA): TGTGCCAGTAGTATTGGACAGGGGACCGAAGCTTTCTTT. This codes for CASSIGQGTEAFF.